The 21 T cell receptor beta chains presented below share a single source sample, sequenced in a study of blood T cell repertoires in COVID-19. The repertoire was sequenced with immunoSEQ multiplex PCR; TCRdb's copy has only in-frame clones and lacks some. The table shows 200,000 or so clones, with roughly 76% occurring only once. Sequencing was done on a sample of peripheral blood. The source is a human donor in a cohort sampled during active COVID-19.

The V and J genes are TRBV21-1 and TRBJ2-5; TRBD1 is the table's D call and was not checked against the DNA. TRBV21-1 is shown as a pseudogene. The CDR3 runs 16 residues. The DNA for the CDR3 is TGTGCCAGCAGCAAAGGGGGCTATTCCCCTGGGGAGACCCAGTACTTC. This gives the protein CASSKGGYSPGETQYF.

V usage is TRBV2 and J usage is TRBJ1-6, with TRBD1 as a possible D gene (6 bases). CDR3 length: 12 residues. V shed 9 bases and J shed 5 bases, with 8 bases lying between them. Germline lookup yields CDR1 SNHLY and CDR2 FYNNEI. CDR3 sequence (DNA): TGTGCCAGAACAGGGAATAATTCACCCCTCCACTTT. It specifies CARTGNNSPLHF.

The chain is built from TRBV6-5 and TRBJ2-7; no clear D gene. Trimming pared 0 bases from V and 3 bases from J, leaving 9 bases between. The germline V gene encodes CDR1 MNHEY and CDR2 SVGAGI. CDR3 length: 14 amino acids. The CDR3 protein is CASSYSGTNYEQYF. The DNA for the CDR3 is TGTGCCAGCAGTTACTCCGGTACTAACTACGAGCAGTACTTC.

The V and J genes are TRBV6-6 and TRBJ1-1; D call uncertain. Germline V gene lookup returns CDR1 MNHNY and CDR2 SVGAGI (reference sequence). The germline V and J ends were trimmed by 5 bases and 3 bases, with 16 bases remaining between them. This CDR3 is built from 15 residues. The CDR3 is CASSSGREVDTEAFF. Here the CDR3 DNA reads TGTGCCAGCAGTAGCGGGAGGGAGGTGGACACTGAAGCTTTCTTT.

This CDR3 is CASSLSGGGGANVLTF. Written as DNA, the CDR3 is TGTGCCAGCAGTTTATCCGGGGGAGGTGGGGCCAACGTCCTGACTTTC. The chain recombines TRBV27 with TRBJ2-6, with D possibly TRBD2 on 6 matching bases. Germline CDR1 reads MNHEY; CDR2 reads SMNVEV (reference sequence). V dropped 0 bases and J dropped 3 bases, with 9 bases sitting between them. The CDR3 is made up of 16 amino acids.

The chain is built from TRBV30 and TRBJ2-1, with a tentative D call TRBD1 (7 bases). In germline, CDR1 is GTSNPN, CDR2 SVGIG (reference sequence). The CDR3 length is 13 residues. Trimming removed 4 bases at V and 8 bases at J, with 15 bases between. The CDR3 spells CAWTGTAGHEQFF. CDR3 in DNA: TGTGCCTGGACCGGGACAGCGGGCCATGAGCAGTTCTTC.

V and J are TRBV12-3 or TRBV12-4 and TRBJ2-5, with 7 bases identical to TRBD2. The CDR3 extends over 13 amino acids. Trimming at V came to 6 bases and at J to 13 bases, leaving 14 bases not matched to a gene. The CDR3 nucleotides are TGTGCCAGCAGCCGATCCCTAGCGGAGCCTGGGTACTTC. As protein: CASSRSLAEPGYF.

The gene calls are TRBV29-1 and TRBJ2-7; tentative D call: TRBD1 (5 bases). CDR1 is SQVTM, CDR2 ANQGSEA, per germline. The CDR3 sequence is 13 residues long. V was shortened by 5 bases and J by 7 bases, with 18 bases between the two germline ends. The CDR3 here is CSVSGQGKREQYF. The CDR3 coding sequence is TGCAGCGTTAGTGGGCAGGGAAAGAGGGAGCAGTACTTC.

This clone appeared a single time. The chain carries TRBV19 and TRBJ2-7; 9 positions agree with TRBD1. V gave up 6 bases and J gave up 2 bases; unmatched junction bases: 11. This CDR3 is 16 amino acids long. CDR1 is LNHDA and CDR2 is SQIVND in the germline V gene (reference sequence). The CDR3 sequence is CASRITPGQGPYEQYF. The DNA of the CDR3 is TGTGCCAGTAGAATTACCCCGGGACAGGGTCCCTACGAGCAGTACTTC.

V usage is TRBV7-9 and J usage is TRBJ1-1, with TRBD1 matching 7 bases. The trim removed 6 bases at V and 1 base at J, leaving 8 bases unmatched. CDR1 and CDR2 (germline): SEHNR, FQNEAQ (reference sequence). This CDR3 contains 15 residues. CDR3: CASRLTGFSNTEAFF. The DNA of the CDR3 is TGTGCCAGCAGGTTGACAGGGTTTTCGAACACTGAAGCTTTCTTT. The entire variable domain, with the rest obtained from reference TRBV7-9 and TRBJ1-1, is as follows: DTGVSQNPRHKITKRGQNVTFRCDPISEHNRLYWYRQTLGQGPEFLTYFQNEAQLEKSRLLSDRFSAERPKGSFSTLEIQRTEQGDSAMYLCASRLTGFSNTEAFFGQGTRLTVV.

The V and J genes are TRBV19 and TRBJ2-1; 9 nucleotides match TRBD2. Germline lookup yields CDR1 LNHDA and CDR2 SQIVND (reference sequence). The CDR3 loop spans 17 amino acids. The V segment lost 5 bases and the J segment 6 bases; nucleotides outside the gene matches: 14. CDR3 nucleotide sequence: TGTGCCAGTAGTTTATACCGACTAGGGACTAGCTTCAATGAGCAGTTCTTC. This sequence encodes CASSLYRLGTSFNEQFF.

In its sample, this clone was seen once. The chain recombines TRBV7-3 with TRBJ2-1; 7 bases agree with TRBD2. Germline assignment: CDR1 SGHTA and CDR2 FQGTGA. Trimming at V came to 4 bases and at J to 2 bases, leaving 5 bases not matched to a gene. This CDR3 has 15 residues. The CDR3 DNA follows: TGTGCCAGCAGCTGGGGGGGAGGAGCCTACAATGAGCAGTTCTTC. Protein sequence: CASSWGGGAYNEQFF. Filled out from reference TRBV7-3 and TRBJ2-1, the complete variable domain reads GAGVSQTPSNKVTEKGKYVELRCDPISGHTALYWYRQSLGQGPEFLIYFQGTGAADDSGLPNDRFFAVRPEGSVSTLKIQRTERGDSAVYLCASSWGGGAYNEQFFGPGTRLTVL.

The rearrangement uses TRBV3-1 (or the pseudogene TRBV3-2) and TRBJ1-3; a weak D match, TRBD1 (5 bases). The CDR3 is 15 residues long. Germline V CDR1 and CDR2: LGHDT, YNNKEL (reference sequence). Trimming took 3 bases from V and 4 from J, leaving 13 bases between them. CDR3 amino acids: CASSHVGTAGNTIYF. CDR3 nucleotides: TGTGCCAGCAGCCACGTCGGGACTGCAGGAAACACCATATATTTT.

The chain combines TRBV7-3 with TRBJ2-1; tentative D call: TRBD1 (5 bases). Looked up from germline, CDR1 is SGHTA and CDR2 is FQGTGA. CDR3 length equals 16 residues. Trimming removed 2 bases from V and 1 base from J, with 12 bases in between. The CDR3 region is CASSLGVGVSYNEQFF. The CDR3 DNA sequence: TGTGCCAGCAGCTTAGGGGTAGGGGTGTCCTACAATGAGCAGTTCTTC.

The chain has TRBV18 and TRBJ1-1, with D unresolved. The CDR3 totals 12 residues. V dropped 3 bases and J dropped 4 bases, with 6 bases sitting between them. Germline-derived CDR1 and CDR2 are KGHSH and LQKENI. Written as DNA, the CDR3 is TGTGCCAGCTCACCCGACACCACTGAAGCTTTCTTT. Translation: CASSPDTTEAFF.

The chain joins TRBV18 to TRBJ2-7; TRBD2 matches 13 bases. The CDR3 has 16 residues. Germline loops: CDR1 KGHSH, CDR2 LQKENI. V gave up 3 bases and J gave up 4 bases; unmatched junction bases: 6. The CDR3 bases are TGTGCCAGCTCACCGGCGGGACTAGCGGGAAGATACGAGCAGTACTTC. Its translation: CASSPAGLAGRYEQYF.

The gene calls are TRBV28 and TRBJ1-5, with D possibly TRBD1 on 5 matching bases. Per the germline V gene, CDR1 is MDHEN and CDR2 is SYDVKM. The CDR3 totals 17 residues. The germline V and J ends were trimmed by 4 bases and 0 bases, with 16 bases remaining between them. CDR3 DNA sequence: TGTGCCAGCAGTTCAGGGACTGTCGGTGATAGCAATCAGCCCCAGCATTTT. Protein product: CASSSGTVGDSNQPQHF.

V is TRBV18 and J is TRBJ2-7; TRBD2 matches at 7 bases. Germline CDR1 KGHSH, CDR2 LQKENI. The CDR3 totals 15 residues. The trim removed 2 bases at V and 1 base at J, leaving 5 bases unmatched. The CDR3 here is CASSPYGGGSYEQYF. The CDR3 DNA follows: TGTGCCAGCTCACCATATGGCGGGGGATCCTACGAGCAGTACTTC.

V gene TRBV21-1 combines with J gene TRBJ2-7; no DNA check was done on the table's D call, TRBD2. TRBV21-1 is designated a pseudogene. The CDR3 contains 13 residues. CDR3 residues: CASSKTGFYEQYF. The CDR3 coding sequence is TGTGCCAGCAGCAAGACGGGTTTCTACGAGCAGTACTTC.

The chain recombines TRBV2 with TRBJ2-1; 9 nucleotides align to TRBD1. The CDR3 has 15 amino acids. Trimming at V came to 6 bases and at J to 8 bases, leaving 11 bases not matched to a gene. The germline gives CDR1 SNHLY, CDR2 FYNNEI. The chain's CDR3 is CASSFTRTGAHEQFF. CDR3 DNA: TGTGCCAGCAGCTTTACGCGGACAGGGGCGCATGAGCAGTTCTTC.

The chain employs TRBV28 and TRBJ2-7; maybe TRBD2 (6 bases). Between the trimmed V and J ends, which lost 6 bases and 6 bases, there was a span of 18 bases. The CDR3 covers 14 residues. Germline V CDR1 and CDR2: MDHEN, SYDVKM. The chain's CDR3 is CASRKGGGKVEQYF. The CDR3 region has the DNA TGTGCCAGCAGAAAAGGCGGAGGGAAGGTCGAGCAGTACTTC.